Only a few counts were recorded for the clone carrying this TCR beta chain. Its antigen is undetermined. A much larger clone differs from this one at a single base, so this may be a read error. Germline values: CDR1 ENHRY, CDR2 SYGVKD. This CDR3 has 18 amino acids. These data are taken from a study of neurological immune-mediated disorders. Study results and limitations: The greatest degree of TCR clonal expansion was observed in HTLV-1-associated myelopathy, with the lowest in multiple sclerosis, below that of healthy controls. On phylogenetic grouping, the repertoires of 18 of 34 multiple sclerosis patients fell within one related-CDR3 cluster, constituting a possible signature.

Unsorted libraries came from 2 million PBMCs stored at -80 °C. TCRdb called the 5' RACE reads again in MiXCR, with one record for every CDR3 protein. In the table there are just over 50,000 distinct CDR3 sequences, around 3.4% of which are singletons. Material: PBMCs. The chain carries TRBV10-3 and TRBJ2-6; the match to TRBD2 covers 7 bases. The source of this sequence is a man aged 35 to 55 with multiple sclerosis. The CDR3 coding sequence is TGTGCCATCAGTGCGGGACTAAAAGACTACTCTGGGGCCAAAGTCCTGACTTTC. As protein: CAISAGLKDYSGAKVLTF.